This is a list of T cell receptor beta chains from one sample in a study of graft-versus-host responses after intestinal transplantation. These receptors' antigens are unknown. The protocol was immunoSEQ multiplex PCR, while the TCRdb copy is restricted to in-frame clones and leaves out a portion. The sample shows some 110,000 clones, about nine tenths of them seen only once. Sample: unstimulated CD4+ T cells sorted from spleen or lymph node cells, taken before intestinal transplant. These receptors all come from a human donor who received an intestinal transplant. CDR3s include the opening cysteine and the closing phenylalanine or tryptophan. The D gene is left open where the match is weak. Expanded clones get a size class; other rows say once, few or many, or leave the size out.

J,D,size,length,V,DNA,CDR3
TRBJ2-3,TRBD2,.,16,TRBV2,TGTGCCGGCAGTGCCGTTAGTAGCGGGGGCACAGATACGCAGTATTTT,CAGSAVSSGGTDTQYF
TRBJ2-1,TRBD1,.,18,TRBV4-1,TGCGCCAGCAGCCGCCAAGGTCCGGACAGGTCCTCCTACAATGAGCAGTTCTTC,CASSRQGPDRSSYNEQFF
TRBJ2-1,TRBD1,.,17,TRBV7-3,TGTGCCAGCAGCGTAAGAACCGGACAGGAAACCTACAATGAGCAGTTCTTC,CASSVRTGQETYNEQFF
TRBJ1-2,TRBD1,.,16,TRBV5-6,TGTGCCAGCAGCTTGGCGGGAGGGGGCCCCCTCTATGGCTACACCTTC,CASSLAGGGPLYGYTF
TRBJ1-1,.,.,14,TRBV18,TGTGCCAGCTCACCACTCGACACCAACACTGAAGCTTTCTTT,CASSPLDTNTEAFF
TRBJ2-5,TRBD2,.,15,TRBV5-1,TGCGCCAGCAGCTTGGGGACTAGCGGTCAAGAGACCCAGTACTTC,CASSLGTSGQETQYF
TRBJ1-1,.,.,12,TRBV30,TGTGCCTGGAGAATAGGGGTGACTGAAGCTTTCTTT,CAWRIGVTEAFF
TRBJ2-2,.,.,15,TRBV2,TGTGCCAGCAGTGAATTGACACCGAACACCGGGGAGCTGTTTTTT,CASSELTPNTGELFF
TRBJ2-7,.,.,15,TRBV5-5,TGTGCCAGCAGCTTGGCCCTAGCTTCCATCTACGAGCAGTACTTC,CASSLALASIYEQYF
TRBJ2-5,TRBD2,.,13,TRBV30,TGTGCCTGGACCCTAGCGGGAGGCGAGACCCAGTACTTC,CAWTLAGGETQYF
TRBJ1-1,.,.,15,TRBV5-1,TGCGCCAGCAGCCTGGCCCCAGGGCAGAACACTGAAGCTTTCTTT,CASSLAPGQNTEAFF
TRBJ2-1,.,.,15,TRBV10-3,TGTGCCATCAGGGGAGGGGGGGCGACCTACAATGAGCAGTTCTTC,CAIRGGGATYNEQFF
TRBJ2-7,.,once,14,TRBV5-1,TGCGCCAGCAGCTTGGCGGGGGGACAATACGAGCAGTACTTC,CASSLAGGQYEQYF
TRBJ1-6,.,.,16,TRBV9,TGTGCCAGCAGCGTAGCAGGGATACGATCTGGATCACCCCTCCACTTT,CASSVAGIRSGSPLHF
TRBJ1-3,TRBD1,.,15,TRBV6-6,TGTGCCAGCAGTTACCAGACAGGGTATGGAAACACCATATATTTT,CASSYQTGYGNTIYF
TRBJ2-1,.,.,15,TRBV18,TGTGCCAGCTCACCCGGACAGCCAACTTACAATGAGCAGTTCTTC,CASSPGQPTYNEQFF
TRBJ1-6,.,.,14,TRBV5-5,TGTGCCAGCAGCCGCGCCGCCGATTTATCTCCCCTCCACTTT,CASSRAADLSPLHF
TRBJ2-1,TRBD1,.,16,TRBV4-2,TGTGCCAGCAGCCAAATCCGGGACAGGGGCCACAATGAGCAGTTCTTC,CASSQIRDRGHNEQFF
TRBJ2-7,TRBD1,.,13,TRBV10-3,TGTGCCATCTGGGGACAGGGGGCAGGAGAGCAGTACTTC,CAIWGQGAGEQYF
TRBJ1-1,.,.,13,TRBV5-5,TGTGCCAGCAGCTTGGGGCCGGACTCTGAAGCTTTCTTT,CASSLGPDSEAFF
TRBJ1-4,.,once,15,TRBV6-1,TGTGCCAGCAGTCTCGCGGGTCCTCCTAATGAAAAACTGTTTTTT,CASSLAGPPNEKLFF
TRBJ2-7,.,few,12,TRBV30,TGTGCCTGGAGTCTCCAACTAAGGGAGCAGTACTTC,CAWSLQLREQYF
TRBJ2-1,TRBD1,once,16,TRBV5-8,TGTGCCAGCAGCTTGGAGATCGGGACAGCCTACAATGAGCAGTTCTTC,CASSLEIGTAYNEQFF
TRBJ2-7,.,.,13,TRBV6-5,TGTGCCAGCAGTTACTCCCCCGAGAGGGTTCAGTACTTC,CASSYSPERVQYF
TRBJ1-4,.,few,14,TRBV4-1,TGCGCCAGCAGCCCAAGGATCGGCGGTGAAAAACTGTTTTTT,CASSPRIGGEKLFF
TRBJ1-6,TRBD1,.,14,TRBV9,TGTGCCAGCAGCGAACAGGGGAGAAATTCACCCCTCCACTTT,CASSEQGRNSPLHF
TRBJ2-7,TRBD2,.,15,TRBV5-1,TGCGCCAGCAGCTTGCTCCGCGGGGGAAACTACGAGCAGTACTTC,CASSLLRGGNYEQYF
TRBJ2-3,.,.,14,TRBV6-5,TGTGCCAGCAGCTGGGCCGAAAACACAGATACGCAGTATTTT,CASSWAENTDTQYF
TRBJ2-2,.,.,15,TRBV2,TGTGCCAGCAGCGAGGGACAAGCGTACACCGGGGAGCTGTTTTTT,CASSEGQAYTGELFF
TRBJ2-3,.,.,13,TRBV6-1,TGTGCCAGCAGTCGTACTAGGACAGATACGCAGTATTTT,CASSRTRTDTQYF
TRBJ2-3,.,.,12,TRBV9,TGTGCCAGCAGCGGTAGCCGGTATACGCAGTATTTT,CASSGSRYTQYF
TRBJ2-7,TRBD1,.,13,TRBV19,TGTGCCAGTGAGACAGGGGGCTCGTACGAGCAGTACTTC,CASETGGSYEQYF
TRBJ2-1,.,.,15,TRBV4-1,TGCGCCAGCAGCCAGCCCCGACTAGTTTACAATGAGCAGTTCTTC,CASSQPRLVYNEQFF
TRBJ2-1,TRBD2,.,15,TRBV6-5,TGTGCCAGCGAACTAGCGGGAGGATCCAACAATGAGCAGTTCTTC,CASELAGGSNNEQFF
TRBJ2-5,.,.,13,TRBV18,TGTGCCAGCTCACCCAGGGCCGGAGAGACCCAGTACTTC,CASSPRAGETQYF
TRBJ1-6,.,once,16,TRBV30,TGTGCCTGGAGTGTATCTATACTCCCTGGGAGTTCACCCCTCCACTTT,CAWSVSILPGSSPLHF
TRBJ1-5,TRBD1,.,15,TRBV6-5,TGTGCCAGCAGATTTACCGGGACAGGGAGTCAGCCCCAGCATTTT,CASRFTGTGSQPQHF
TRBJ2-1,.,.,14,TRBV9,TGTGCCAGCAGCGTCGATCAGGGGAACAATGAGCAGTTCTTC,CASSVDQGNNEQFF
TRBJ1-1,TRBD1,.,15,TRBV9,TGTGCCAGCAGCGGGACCGCAGGGGGCGGCACTGAAGCTTTCTTT,CASSGTAGGGTEAFF